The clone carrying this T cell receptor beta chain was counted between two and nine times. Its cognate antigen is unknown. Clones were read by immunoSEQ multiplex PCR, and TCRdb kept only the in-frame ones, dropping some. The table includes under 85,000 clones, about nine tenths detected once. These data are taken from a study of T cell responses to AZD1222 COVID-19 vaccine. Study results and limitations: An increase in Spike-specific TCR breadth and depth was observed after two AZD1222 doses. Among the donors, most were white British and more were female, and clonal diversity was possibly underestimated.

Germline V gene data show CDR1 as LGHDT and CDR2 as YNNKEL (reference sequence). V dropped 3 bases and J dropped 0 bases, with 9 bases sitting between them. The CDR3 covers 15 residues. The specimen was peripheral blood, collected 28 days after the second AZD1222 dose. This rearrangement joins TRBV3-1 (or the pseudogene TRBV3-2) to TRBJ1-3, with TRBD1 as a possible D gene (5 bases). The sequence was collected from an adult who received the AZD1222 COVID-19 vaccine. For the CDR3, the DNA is TGTGCCAGCAGCCAGAACAGGATCTCTGGAAACACCATATATTTT. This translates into CASSQNRISGNTIYF.